Included here is one T cell receptor (beta chain) sequence, with context. Its specificity is unknown. The same CDR3 arises from other DNA sequences in this sample as well. Primers included in the PCR were 60 Vbeta and 13 Jbeta primers. Clones were sequenced by immunoSEQ multiplex PCR, and TCRdb holds only the in-frame ones, with some missing. The sample has roughly 160,000 clones; approximately 80% are singletons. The data were taken from a study of cytomegalovirus exposure and HLA in healthy donors. Study observations and caveats: Several of the most significant clusters appeared, in a later analysis, to be linked to common viral pathogens. Prior analysis indicated that the majority of TCR beta V segments exhibited productivity approximately 90% or approximately 30% of the time.

Germline CDR1 is SEHNR and CDR2 is FQNEAQ (reference sequence). The CDR3 loop spans 14 amino acids. V shed 1 base and J 6 bases; nucleotides not matched to a gene: 3. This clonotype was obtained from a male donor in good health and CMV-seropositive. This rearrangement joins TRBV7-9 to TRBJ1-5; 7 bases agree with TRBD1. The sample taken for sequencing was PBMCs. CDR3 in amino acids: CASSLGQGGQPQHF. The CDR3 DNA reads as TGTGCCAGCAGCTTAGGACAGGGAGGTCAGCCCCAGCATTTT.